This is a list of T cell receptor beta chains from one sample in a study of regulatory T cells in long-lasting Graves disease. MiXCR, applied by TCRdb to the multiplex PCR reads, yields one record per CDR3 protein. The sample contains 350,000 to 500,000 distinct CDR3 sequences, 20% to 25% of which appear only once. The source was peripheral blood mononuclear cells (PBMCs), collected when the disease was refractory, from a patient treated with antithyroid drugs. All receptors derive from a female donor with Graves disease. Both conserved end residues are part of each CDR3. D genes are given only for firm matches. Some rows mark clone size as missing; the rest say once, few, many or name a class of expanded clone.

>many|.|TRBJ1-5|TRBV28
CASSPVPGGGDQPQHF
TGTGCCAGCAGTCCGGTCCCAGGAGGTGGGGATCAGCCCCAGCATTTT
>.|.|TRBJ2-2|TRBV28
CASSNPGTNTGELFF
TGTGCCAGCAGTAACCCAGGGACTAACACCGGGGAGCTGTTTTTT
>.|TRBD1|TRBJ1-1|TRBV6-1
CASSRPGTGTEAFF
TGTGCCAGCAGCCGTCCCGGGACAGGGACTGAAGCTTTCTTT
>.|TRBD1|TRBJ1-2|TRBV7-2
CASSLVATGGAGYTF
TGTGCCAGCAGCTTAGTAGCGACAGGGGGCGCCGGCTACACCTTC
>many|.|TRBJ1-2|TRBV16
CASSQSWEVGYTF
TGTGCCAGCAGCCAATCCTGGGAAGTCGGCTACACCTTC
>.|TRBD2|TRBJ2-2|TRBV4-1
CASSQGLAGVGGELFF
TGCGCCAGCAGCCAAGGACTAGCGGGAGTGGGCGGGGAGCTGTTTTTT
>many|.|TRBJ2-5|TRBV7-8
CASSLYEGLTETQYF
TGTGCCAGCAGCCTTTACGAGGGGCTGACGGAGACCCAGTACTTC
>.|.|TRBJ1-1|TRBV19
CASSNAGGNTEAFF
TGTGCCAGTAGTAACGCCGGGGGAAACACTGAAGCTTTCTTT
>.|.|TRBJ2-3|TRBV5-1
CASSSGMLRGDTQYF
TGCGCCAGCAGCTCTGGGATGCTACGGGGGGATACGCAGTATTTT
>few|TRBD1|TRBJ2-1|TRBV12-3/TRBV12-4
CASRPAGTGGNEQFF
TGTGCCAGCAGACCTGCCGGGACAGGGGGAAATGAGCAGTTCTTC
>few|.|TRBJ2-7|TRBV4-1
CASSPRSAPSSYEQYF
TGCGCCAGCAGCCCGCGGAGCGCACCAAGCTCCTACGAGCAGTACTTC
>.|TRBD2|TRBJ2-7|TRBV6-1
CASTQVAGIGEQYF
TGTGCCAGCACCCAGGTAGCGGGAATTGGCGAGCAGTACTTC
>many|TRBD1|TRBJ1-1|TRBV28
CASSFYSSGGEAFF
TGTGCCAGCAGTTTCTACAGCTCAGGGGGAGAAGCTTTCTTT
>few|.|TRBJ2-7|TRBV12-3/TRBV12-4
CASSPGTFFSYEQYF
TGTGCCAGCAGCCCTGGGACTTTTTTCTCCTACGAGCAGTACTTC
>many|.|TRBJ1-5|TRBV2
CASSEGSDQPQHF
TGTGCCAGCAGTGAGGGGTCCGATCAGCCCCAGCATTTT
>.|.|TRBJ1-1|TRBV5-1
CASSLIDQGTEAFF
TGCGCCAGCAGCCTGATTGATCAGGGGACTGAAGCTTTCTTT
>.|TRBD2|TRBJ2-5|TRBV11-2
CASSLVGQGGETQYF
TGTGCCAGCAGCTTAGTTGGTCAGGGAGGGGAGACCCAGTACTTC
>many|.|TRBJ2-7|TRBV19
CASSIPGTGEQYF
TGTGCCAGTAGTATCCCCGGGACTGGCGAGCAGTACTTC
>.|.|TRBJ1-1|TRBV5-1
CASSSDGLNTEAFF
TGCGCCAGCAGCTCCGACGGCTTGAACACTGAAGCTTTCTTT
>.|.|TRBJ2-3|TRBV5-1
CASSLIDRQYF
TGCGCCAGCAGCTTGATTGACCGGCAGTATTTT
>.|TRBD2|TRBJ2-3|TRBV11-2
CASYSGGTDTQYF
TGTGCCAGCTATAGCGGGGGCACAGATACGCAGTATTTT
>many|.|TRBJ1-6|TRBV28
CAAAVSHSSPLHF
TGTGCCGCCGCCGTGAGCCATAGCTCACCCCTCCACTTT
>.|TRBD2|TRBJ2-1|TRBV6-1
CASGNHGTSGYNEQFF
TGTGCCAGCGGCAACCACGGGACTAGCGGTTACAATGAGCAGTTCTTC
>.|.|TRBJ1-1|TRBV20-1
CSARDVYRENTEAFF
TGCAGTGCTAGAGACGTTTACAGAGAGAACACTGAAGCTTTCTTT
>.|TRBD2|TRBJ2-5|TRBV12-3/TRBV12-4
CASTLRLAGSETQYF
TGTGCCAGCACCCTGAGACTAGCGGGCTCTGAGACCCAGTACTTC
>.|TRBD2|TRBJ2-5|TRBV7-9
CASSRGLAGEGLQETQYF
TGTGCCAGCTCACGGGGGCTAGCGGGCGAGGGGTTACAAGAGACCCAGTACTTC
>many|.|TRBJ2-7|TRBV28
CASSLSRFEQYF
TGTGCCAGCAGTTTATCTCGGTTCGAGCAGTACTTC
>many|.|TRBJ1-2|TRBV28
CASSLPEHVSRGYTF
TGTGCCAGCAGTTTACCCGAACATGTCTCGAGGGGCTACACCTTC
>many|TRBD1|TRBJ2-4|TRBV5-1
CASSPRGPSTIQYF
TGCGCCAGCAGCCCCAGGGGGCCTAGCACCATTCAGTACTTC
>few|.|TRBJ2-2|TRBV3-1
CASSQKDLRVAGELFF
TGTGCCAGCAGCCAAAAGGACCTCCGGGTGGCCGGGGAGCTGTTTTTT
>.|.|TRBJ1-3|TRBV9
CASSPHSGNTIYF
TGTGCCAGCAGCCCCCACTCTGGAAACACCATATATTTT
>.|.|TRBJ2-7|TRBV7-9
CASRAWGYEQYF
TGTGCCAGCAGAGCCTGGGGGTACGAGCAGTACTTC